The 23 T cell receptor beta chains below were found in one sample sequenced in a study of T-cell memory formation after mild COVID-19. TCRdb recomputed calls from the 5' RACE reads with MiXCR, one row per CDR3 protein. This sample has about 150,000 distinct CDR3 sequences, with 10% to 15% found just once. Sequencing was performed on PBMCs or a T cell subset sorted from them (not recorded which). The receptors were sampled from a man aged 18 to 30 who had mild COVID-19 (a few samples of this study predate the infection). Cell type and time point are not known.

This clonotype was observed a few times. The rearrangement joins TRBV20-1 to TRBJ1-1; D is possibly TRBD1 (5 bases). V dropped 5 bases and J dropped 0 bases, with 16 bases sitting between them. Germline CDR1 DFQATT, CDR2 SNEGSKA (reference sequence). The CDR3 extends over 15 amino acids. The CDR3 DNA reads as TGCAGTGCTCTAGGACCCGGGGGAATGAACACTGAAGCTTTCTTT. It translates to CSALGPGGMNTEAFF.

The rearrangement uses TRBV7-2 and TRBJ2-5, with D unclear. Deletions cut 3 bases from V and 5 bases from J, with 13 bases between. This CDR3 is built from 14 residues. CDR1 is SGHTA, CDR2 FQGNSA, per germline. The CDR3 DNA follows: TGTGCCAGCAGCTTCAGGCGCCCTGTGGAGACCCAGTACTTC. Protein sequence: CASSFRRPVETQYF.

In its sample, this clonotype was seen a few times. V and J are TRBV5-6 and TRBJ2-5; maybe TRBD1 (5 bases). Germline-derived CDR1 and CDR2 are SGHDT and YYEEEE. Trimming shortened V by 4 bases and J by 2 bases, and 15 bases separated the two germline ends. The CDR3 is 15 amino acids. CDR3 DNA: TGTGCCAGCAGCAGGGGCGTTGTGGGACAAGAGACCCAGTACTTC. It codes for CASSRGVVGQETQYF.

This chain joins TRBV3-1 and TRBJ2-5; D is tentatively TRBD1 or TRBD2 (6 bases each). V lost 4 bases and J 5 bases, leaving 17 bases between the germline ends. The CDR3 spans 15 residues. The germline CDR1 and CDR2 sequences are LGHDT and YNNKEL (reference sequence). The CDR3 DNA sequence: TGTGCCAGCAGCCCCTGGAGGGGGACCAGTGAGACCCAGTACTTC. Residues: CASSPWRGTSETQYF.

The chain is built from TRBV28 and TRBJ2-7; 10 nucleotides match TRBD1. V trimming: 8 bases; J trimming: 2 bases; junction bases outside the gene matches: 6. The CDR3 contains 14 residues. Germline CDR1 reads MDHEN; CDR2 reads SYDVKM. CDR3 in DNA: TGTGCCAGCCGGGGACAGGGGACGGCCTACGAGCAGTACGTC. As protein: CASRGQGTAYEQYV.

This clonotype was observed a few times. The chain joins TRBV11-3 to TRBJ2-3; 7 bases are a match to TRBD2. The CDR3 spans 17 residues. The V segment lost 5 bases and the J segment 2 bases; nucleotides outside the gene matches: 13. CDR1 and CDR2 from the germline V gene are SGHNT and YENEEA. The CDR3 bases are TGTGCCAGCAGCCTGGGGAATGGCGGGGGACTCACAGATACGCAGTATTTT. Its translation: CASSLGNGGGLTDTQYF.

This clonotype was counted between two and nine times. The chain couples TRBV20-1 to TRBJ2-1, with 7 positions matching TRBD1. CDR3 size: 14 residues. In germline, CDR1 is DFQATT, CDR2 SNEGSKA (reference sequence). The V segment lost 7 bases and the J segment 3 bases; nucleotides outside the gene matches: 9. CDR3 bases: TGCAGTGTAGTCACAGGGGCCTACTACAATGAGCAGTTCTTC. Protein product: CSVVTGAYYNEQFF.

The chain carries TRBV14 and TRBJ1-2; 7 bases agree with TRBD1. After removal of 4 bases from V and 8 bases from J, the junction contained 16 bases not matched to a gene. Germline CDR1 reads SGHDN; CDR2 reads FVKESK. The CDR3 runs 16 residues. CDR3 nucleotide sequence: TGTGCCAGCAGCCCCGACTCTCGACAGGGAGCAGGAGGCTACACCTTC. Translation: CASSPDSRQGAGGYTF.

This chain joins TRBV28 and TRBJ2-3, with D perhaps matching TRBD1 (6 bases). V was pared by 7 bases and J by 3 bases, with 14 bases between. The CDR3 consists of 14 residues. Germline CDR1 and CDR2: MDHEN and SYDVKM. This CDR3 is CASTRQDATDTQYF. The CDR3 DNA follows: TGTGCCAGCACAAGACAGGATGCAACAGATACGCAGTATTTT. Based on the CDR3 plus reference TRBV28 and TRBJ2-3, the full variable domain is DVKVTQSSRYLVKRTGEKVFLECVQDMDHENMFWYRQDPGLGLRLIYFSYDVKMKEKGDIPEGYSVSREKKERFSLILESASTNQTSMYLCASTRQDATDTQYFGPGTRLTVL.

This clonotype was recorded at least ten times. The rearrangement links TRBV12-3 or TRBV12-4 to TRBJ2-2, with D possibly being TRBD1 (5 bases). This CDR3 is 15 amino acids long. V lost 3 bases, J lost 4 bases, and 12 bases lay in between. DNA for the CDR3: TGTGCCAGCAGTTTTTTCCAGGGAAGCACCGGGGAGCTGTTTTTT. This codes for CASSFFQGSTGELFF.

This sequence joins TRBV27 and TRBJ1-5, with 7 bases lining up with TRBD1. This CDR3 spans 14 amino acids. The ends lost 7 bases at V and 3 bases at J; junction bases unmatched: 6. CDR1 MNHEY and CDR2 SMNVEV come from the germline V gene (reference sequence). CDR3 nucleotide sequence: TGTGCCAGCACCCCAGGGGGGTACAATCAGCCCCAGCATTTT. Translation gives CASTPGGYNQPQHF.

The J gene is TRBJ2-3, the V gene TRBV7-8; D might be TRBD2 (5 bases). Looked up from germline, CDR1 is SGHVS and CDR2 is FQNEAQ. The CDR3 spans 15 residues. Trimming pared 2 bases from V and 2 bases from J, leaving 11 bases between. This CDR3 is CASSLFNGITDTQYF. CDR3 bases: TGTGCCAGCAGCTTATTCAACGGGATCACAGATACGCAGTATTTT. The variable domain in full, with the rest retrieved from reference TRBV7-8 and TRBJ2-3, is GAGVSQSPRYKVAKRGQDVALRCDPISGHVSLFWYQQALGQGPEFLTYFQNEAQLDKSGLPSDRFFAERPEGSVSTLKIQRTQQEDSAVYLCASSLFNGITDTQYFGPGTRLTVL.

This clonotype was seen a handful of times. The CDR3 DNA sequence: TGTGCCAGTCGCATGACAGGCCAAGAGACCCAGTACTTC. This codes for CASRMTGQETQYF. The V call is TRBV12-3 or TRBV12-4, the J call TRBJ2-5; a weak D match, TRBD1 (6 bases). The CDR3 is 13 amino acids. V gave up 9 bases and J gave up 1 base, with 12 bases separating them.

This clonotype turned up a few times. The V gene is TRBV12-3 or TRBV12-4, the J gene TRBJ2-3, with 11 bases identical to TRBD1. CDR3 length: 13 residues. Trimming at V came to 8 bases and at J to 4 bases, leaving 2 bases not matched to a gene. CDR3: CASGDRGSDTQYF. The CDR3 DNA reads TGTGCCAGCGGGGACAGGGGGTCAGATACGCAGTATTTT.

J is TRBJ1-6 and V is TRBV18, with TRBD1 as a possible D gene (5 bases). The CDR3 has 18 residues. The V end lost 2 bases, the J end lost 6 bases, and 20 bases lay between the germline ends. Germline CDR1 reads KGHSH; CDR2 reads LQKENI. Written as DNA, the CDR3 is TGTGCCAGCTCACCAATGGGCCCGCAGGGATCTCCTAATTCACCCCTCCACTTT. Protein: CASSPMGPQGSPNSPLHF.

This rearrangement joins TRBV7-9 to TRBJ1-1, with 7 nucleotides matching TRBD1. Per the germline V gene, CDR1 is SEHNR and CDR2 is FQNEAQ (reference sequence). CDR3 length equals 14 residues. The V and J ends lost 5 bases and 1 base, in that order; junction bases with no gene match: 4. CDR3 bases: TGTGCCAGCAGCGCGACAGGGAGGAACACTGAAGCTTTCTTT. Protein sequence: CASSATGRNTEAFF.

The chain links TRBV19 to TRBJ1-1; TRBD1 matches at 9 bases. Germline CDR1 and CDR2: LNHDA and SQIVND (reference sequence). The CDR3 is 14 amino acids. V was clipped by 5 bases and J by 3 bases; unmatched bases: 4. CDR3: CASSERQGDTEAFF. Here the CDR3 DNA reads TGTGCCAGTAGTGAAAGACAGGGGGACACTGAAGCTTTCTTT.

The rearrangement uses TRBV20-1 and TRBJ1-3; D is undetermined. CDR1 and CDR2 (germline): DFQATT, SNEGSKA (reference sequence). Trimming pared 2 bases from V and 3 bases from J, leaving 14 bases between. This CDR3 comprises 15 residues. CDR3 sequence reads: CSARSLGLSGNTIYF. In DNA, the CDR3 is TGCAGTGCTAGAAGTCTGGGGTTGAGTGGAAACACCATATATTTT.

This clonotype was detected only a few times. This chain connects TRBV5-1 to TRBJ2-6; 7 bases are a match to TRBD2. Unmatched junction bases numbered 2, after V lost 0 bases and J lost 2 bases. CDR3 length equals 16 residues. CDR1 is SGHRS and CDR2 is YFSETQ in the germline V gene. The CDR3 nucleotides read TGCGCCAGCAGCTTGGTAGCGGGCGCTGGGGCCAACGTCCTGACTTTC. Protein product: CASSLVAGAGANVLTF. Using reference TRBV5-1 and TRBJ2-6 for the parts outside the CDR3, the full variable domain is KAGVTQTPRYLIKTRGQQVTLSCSPISGHRSVSWYQQTPGQGLQFLFEYFSETQRNKGNFPGRFSGRQFSNSRSEMNVSTLELGDSALYLCASSLVAGAGANVLTFGAGSRLTVL.

This chain uses TRBV7-2 with TRBJ2-2; 11 nucleotides align to TRBD2. V gave up 3 bases and J gave up 1 base; unmatched junction bases: 1. This CDR3 contains 16 residues. Germline V gene data show CDR1 as SGHTA and CDR2 as FQGNSA. CDR3 DNA: TGTGCCAGCAGCTTCACTAGCGGGGGGAACACCGGGGAGCTGTTTTTT. Its protein is CASSFTSGGNTGELFF.

This chain connects TRBV5-4 to TRBJ2-1; D is unclear. In germline, CDR1 is SGHNT, CDR2 YYREEE (reference sequence). The length of the CDR3 is 11 residues. V dropped 5 bases and J dropped 10 bases, with 10 bases sitting between them. CDR3: CASRLDWEQFF. The CDR3 DNA reads as TGTGCCAGCAGACTCGATTGGGAGCAGTTCTTC. Looking up the rest from reference TRBV5-4 and TRBJ2-1 gives the full variable domain: ETGVTQSPTHLIKTRGQQVTLRCSSQSGHNTVSWYQQALGQGPQFIFQYYREEENGRGNFPPRFSGLQFPNYSSELNVNALELDDSALYLCASRLDWEQFFGPGTRLTVL.

The chain joins TRBV27 to TRBJ1-4; possible D gene TRBD1, 5 bases. This CDR3 has 13 amino acids. Germline CDR1 and CDR2: MNHEY and SMNVEV (reference sequence). V gave up 8 bases and J gave up 8 bases, with 15 bases separating them. The CDR3 coding sequence is TGTGCCAGCCGGTGGGCAGGGTCGGAAAAACTGTTTTTT. It yields the protein CASRWAGSEKLFF.

The chain joins TRBV10-3 to TRBJ2-2, with TRBD1 matching over 7 bases. The CDR3 sequence is 14 residues long. J lost 4 bases, V lost 6 bases, and 5 bases had no gene match. The germline V gene encodes CDR1 ENHRY and CDR2 SYGVKD. This CDR3 reads CAISEDRSTGELFF. The CDR3 DNA is TGTGCCATCAGCGAGGACAGGAGCACCGGGGAGCTGTTTTTT.